Listed here is a single TCR delta chain. The TCRdb protein comes from a much larger clone and disagrees with this DNA's translation at residues 15 and 18, likely due to a read error; the protein given here is derived from the DNA. TCRdb called clones anew from the multiplex PCR reads with CATT. In the table there are 70,000 to 95,000 delta-chain clones, around 1.4% of which are singletons. J lost 4 bases, V lost 0 bases, and 28 bases had no gene match. This CDR3 is built from 23 residues. Germline V gene data show CDR1 as TSWWSYY and CDR2 as QGS. Bulk repertoires came from Vgamma9/Vdelta2+ or Vdelta2-negative gammadelta T cells flow-sorted from PBMC. The data belong to a study of γδ T cells in repeated Plasmodium falciparum infection.

The clonotype originates from a pool of human donors (malaria-infected and uninfected, not separated). The sample consisted of gamma-delta T cells from blood. The chain recombines TRDV1 with TRDJ1, with 8 positions matching TRDD3. The CDR3 reads CALGELSQPAKVLGGKYGDKLIF. The CDR3 region has the DNA TGTGCTCTTGGGGAACTATCCCAACCCGCCAAAGTACTGGGGGGTAAATATGGCGATAAACTCATCTTT.